This entry is about one T cell receptor (beta chain). Its specificity is not known. The data are from a study of post-analysis software for immune sequencing data. Study-wide points: Significantly lower normalized Chao1 diversity was seen in multiple sclerosis patients than in controls. When patients were compared with controls, five TRBV segments were more frequent, TRBV5-6, TRBV5-1 and TRBV20-1 among them.

Tagging with unique molecular identifiers was a feature of the TCR beta cDNA libraries. TCRdb reprocessed the PCR reads via MiXCR and lists one record per CDR3 protein. The sample lists about 820,000 distinct CDR3 sequences; 53% were seen once. J lost 7 bases, V lost 1 base, and 10 bases had no gene match. The CDR3 runs 15 residues. CDR1 is SGHTA and CDR2 is FQGNSA in the germline V gene. This TCR was recovered from a girl between 10 and 17 years old with multiple sclerosis. The V call is TRBV7-2, the J call TRBJ2-7; TRBD2 agrees at 7 bases. The sample consisted of blood. CDR3 residues: CASSLVGGSYNEQYF. The CDR3 DNA reads TGTGCCAGCAGCTTAGTCGGCGGGAGCTACAATGAGCAGTACTTC.